The 20 T cell receptor beta chains below were found in one sample sequenced in a study of cytomegalovirus exposure and HLA in healthy donors. Both 60 Vbeta primers and 13 Jbeta primers went into the PCR. TCRdb keeps only in-frame clones here, not all; method: immunoSEQ multiplex PCR. The sample holds about 200,000 clones, approximately 85% seen once. The material sequenced was PBMCs. These receptors all stem from a woman between 50 and 59 years old in good health and CMV-seronegative.

V and J are TRBV2 and TRBJ2-5, with D possibly TRBD1 on 8 matching bases. The CDR3 is 14 amino acids. Trimming cost V 4 bases and J 6 bases, with 15 bases left between them. Germline V lookup: CDR1 SNHLY, CDR2 FYNNEI. The CDR3 is CASSGTGRGKTQYF. The CDR3 DNA is TGTGCCAGCAGTGGGACAGGGAGGGGTAAGACCCAGTACTTC.

The chain recombines TRBV11-1 with TRBJ2-3, with D perhaps TRBD2 (6 bases). The V and J ends lost 4 bases and 3 bases respectively, with 11 bases between them. Germline V gene sequence: CDR1 SGHAT, CDR2 FQDESV (reference sequence). The CDR3 runs 14 residues. In nucleotides, the CDR3 is TGTGCCAGCAGCTCGGTCGCGGGGACAGATACGCAGTATTTT. Protein product: CASSSVAGTDTQYF.

The DNA for the CDR3 is TGCGCCAGCAGCCAAGCGGACAGATCTCTCAATGAGCAGTTCTTC. It translates to CASSQADRSLNEQFF. The rearrangement links TRBV4-1 to TRBJ2-1, with D perhaps TRBD1 (6 bases). V lost 1 base and J 6 bases, leaving 13 bases between the germline ends. The CDR3 is 15 amino acids. The V gene's germline CDR1 is MGHRA and CDR2 YSYEKL.

The J gene is TRBJ2-1, the V gene TRBV4-1, with a tentative D call TRBD1 (6 bases). The germline gives CDR1 MGHRA, CDR2 YSYEKL. This CDR3 is 17 amino acids long. Trimming took 3 bases from V and 0 from J, leaving 15 bases between them. CDR3 sequence: CASSQAITGPSYNEQFF. In nucleotides, the CDR3 is TGCGCCAGCAGCCAGGCGATTACAGGGCCCTCCTACAATGAGCAGTTCTTC.

CDR3 DNA: TGTGCCAGCAGCCGCGAGCGGGAGGGCAGGTACGAGCAGTACTTC. Residues: CASSREREGRYEQYF. The V call is TRBV5-4, the J call TRBJ2-7, with TRBD2 matching 10 bases. After removal of 4 bases from V and 4 bases from J, the junction contained 8 bases not matched to a gene. The CDR3 is 15 amino acids. Per the germline V gene, CDR1 is SGHNT and CDR2 is YYREEE (reference sequence).

The chain combines TRBV5-1 with TRBJ2-2; 10 bases are a match to TRBD2. There are 17 residues in the CDR3. Trimming took 0 bases from V and 5 from J; bases not matched to a gene: 7. From germline, CDR1 is SGHRS and CDR2 YFSETQ. The CDR3 DNA reads as TGCGCCAGCAGCTTGGGGCCTAGCGGGAGTCGAACCGGGGAGCTGTTTTTT. Translation gives CASSLGPSGSRTGELFF.

The chain recombines TRBV11-2 with TRBJ2-5; 10 bases map to TRBD2. This CDR3 is built from 16 residues. Looked up from germline, CDR1 is SGHAT and CDR2 is FQNNGV. The trim removed 1 base at V and 5 bases at J, leaving 7 bases unmatched. CDR3 coding DNA: TGTGCCAGCAGCTTAGTGGCTAGCGGGAGTTGGGAGACCCAGTACTTC. As protein: CASSLVASGSWETQYF.

The rearrangement links TRBV7-9 to TRBJ2-1; TRBD1 matches 8 bases. Germline CDR1 reads SEHNR; CDR2 reads FQNEAQ (reference sequence). With 1 base clipped from V and 1 base from J, the junction kept 0 bases outside the gene matches. The CDR3 spans 15 residues. The CDR3: CASSLGTGSYNEQFF. The CDR3 DNA reads TGTGCCAGCAGCTTAGGGACAGGGTCCTACAATGAGCAGTTCTTC. Using reference TRBV7-9 and TRBJ2-1 for the parts outside the CDR3, the full variable domain is DTGVSQNPRHKITKRGQNVTFRCDPISEHNRLYWYRQTLGQGPEFLTYFQNEAQLEKSRLLSDRFSAERPKGSFSTLEIQRTEQGDSAMYLCASSLGTGSYNEQFFGPGTRLTVL.

The chain links TRBV27 to TRBJ2-7, with a tentative D call TRBD1 (5 bases). This CDR3 has 12 residues. Germline CDR1 and CDR2: MNHEY and SMNVEV (reference sequence). Trimming removed 9 bases at V and 4 bases at J, with 13 bases between. The CDR3 DNA is TGTGCCAGTGCCCAAACAGGTTACGAGCAGTACTTC. Protein: CASAQTGYEQYF.

Notes on this clone: The germline gene is not matched at one end of the junction; a read error may be the cause. The rearrangement joins TRBV7-9 to TRBJ2-7; TRBD2 matches 7 bases. Per the germline V gene, CDR1 is SEHNR and CDR2 is FQNEAQ (reference sequence). The CDR3 runs to 11 residues. The CDR3: CSSSTGGEQYF. CDR3 in DNA: TGTTCCAGCAGTACCGGGGGGGAGCAGTACTTC.

This chain joins TRBV5-3 and TRBJ1-1; D call uncertain. TRBV5-3 is classed as an ORF, of uncertain function. V lost 4 bases and J lost 2, with 9 bases in between. There are 13 residues in the CDR3. CDR3: CARSLVRNTEAFF. The CDR3 DNA follows: TGTGCCAGAAGCCTGGTCAGAAACACTGAAGCTTTCTTT.

The chain joins TRBV5-1 to TRBJ2-1; 9 bases line up with TRBD2. The CDR3 length is 15 residues. Germline V gene lookup returns CDR1 SGHRS and CDR2 YFSETQ. With 1 base clipped from V and 9 bases from J, the junction kept 8 bases outside the gene matches. The DNA for the CDR3 is TGCGCCAGCAGCTTGTCGTTAGCGGGAGCGGGTGAGCAGTTCTTC. It translates to CASSLSLAGAGEQFF.

DNA of the CDR3: TGTGCCAGTAGTACCGACAGGCGCTATGGCTACACCTTC. This translates into CASSTDRRYGYTF. This chain joins TRBV19 and TRBJ1-2; a possible D gene is TRBD1 (6 bases). V was shortened by 4 bases and J by 4 bases, with 10 bases between the two germline ends. This CDR3 is built from 13 residues. Germline loops: CDR1 LNHDA, CDR2 SQIVND (reference sequence).

The CDR3 reads CASSPRGPRTEAFF. CDR3 bases: TGTGCCAGCAGTCCCCGAGGGCCTAGGACTGAAGCTTTCTTT. The chain combines TRBV28 with TRBJ1-1; no definite D call. The germline gives CDR1 MDHEN, CDR2 SYDVKM. The CDR3 spans 14 residues. V was cut by 5 bases and J by 5 bases, with 15 bases left in between.

This clone has only one observation. The chain combines TRBV19 with TRBJ2-3; TRBD1 aligns across 8 bases. CDR3 length equals 13 residues. With V trimmed by 11 bases and J by 2 bases, 6 bases remained unmatched. The V gene's germline CDR1 is LNHDA and CDR2 SQIVND (reference sequence). Here the CDR3 reads CACRTGNTDTQYF. CDR3 DNA sequence: TGTGCCTGCCGGACAGGGAACACAGATACGCAGTATTTT.

In its sample, this clone was seen a few times. The rearrangement uses TRBV6-5 and TRBJ2-7; 11 nucleotides align to TRBD2. Germline assignment: CDR1 MNHEY and CDR2 SVGAGI. CDR3 length equals 14 residues. The V gene end was trimmed by 5 bases and the J gene end by 3 bases; junction bases not matched to a gene: 3. The CDR3 loop is CASSELAGVYEQYF. For the CDR3, the DNA is TGTGCCAGCAGTGAACTAGCGGGAGTCTACGAGCAGTACTTC.

The V call is TRBV4-3, the J call TRBJ2-3, with 12 bases identical to TRBD2. The CDR3 has 21 residues. Trimming at V came to 0 bases and at J to 6 bases, leaving 19 bases not matched to a gene. CDR1 and CDR2 from the germline V gene are LGHNA and YSLEER. This chain's CDR3 is CASSQEPGPLAGGGRYDTQYF. The CDR3 nucleotides are TGCGCCAGCAGCCAAGAGCCAGGTCCCCTAGCGGGGGGGGGTAGGTACGATACGCAGTATTTT.

V usage is TRBV6-1 and J usage is TRBJ2-5, with D possibly matching TRBD1 (6 bases). The CDR3 runs to 14 residues. Trimming took 7 bases from V and 1 from J, leaving 13 bases between them. CDR1 is MNHNS, CDR2 SASEGT, per germline. The CDR3 sequence is CASMLGGPQETQYF. The CDR3 DNA is TGTGCCAGCATGTTAGGGGGACCCCAAGAGACCCAGTACTTC.

This clone showed up just a few times. CDR3 protein: CASSEVWTGRYEQYF. The CDR3 coding sequence is TGTGCCAGCAGTGAAGTTTGGACAGGGAGGTACGAGCAGTACTTC. This chain links TRBV6-1 with TRBJ2-7; 8 bases line up with TRBD1. Germline CDR1 and CDR2: MNHNS and SASEGT. Unmatched junction bases numbered 6, after V lost 1 base and J lost 4 bases. The CDR3 totals 15 residues.

The chain recombines TRBV27 with TRBJ1-1, with TRBD1 matching 10 bases. From germline, CDR1 is MNHEY and CDR2 SMNVEV (reference sequence). Unmatched junction bases numbered 4, after V lost 5 bases and J lost 1 base. The CDR3 extends over 15 amino acids. Here the CDR3 reads CASSPGQGGNTEAFF. In nucleotides, the CDR3 is TGTGCCAGCAGTCCCGGACAGGGGGGGAACACTGAAGCTTTCTTT.